This is a list of T cell receptor beta chains from one sample in a study of T cells of healthy individuals. Each CDR3 protein gets one entry after TCRdb re-called the 5' RACE reads with MiXCR. There are 90,000 to 100,000 distinct CDR3 sequences in the sample; roughly a sixth occur only once, and roughly 6.1% lies in the top ten. The receptors here all came from a human donor in good health. The CDR3 runs from the conserved cysteine through the conserved F or W. A D gene is named only where the DNA matches it firmly. Clone size, where shown, is once, few, many, or a class for clones that have expanded.

abundance	v_gene	d_gene	j_gene	CDR3aa	CDR3nt
medium-sized	TRBV20-1	.	TRBJ2-5	CSARGGDPQETQYF	TGCAGTGCTAGAGGCGGGGATCCTCAAGAGACCCAGTACTTC
few	TRBV12-3/TRBV12-4	TRBD1	TRBJ2-7	CASRQGTYEQYF	TGTGCCAGCAGACAGGGGACCTACGAGCAGTACTTC
many	TRBV7-3	.	TRBJ1-6	CASSLTARAGSPLHF	TGTGCCAGCAGCTTAACGGCCAGGGCTGGATCACCCCTCCACTTT
few	TRBV4-3	.	TRBJ2-1	CASSHNAVGSHEQFF	TGCGCCAGCAGCCACAACGCGGTCGGGTCCCATGAGCAGTTCTTC
few	TRBV27	TRBD2	TRBJ2-1	CASSWGLAGEGEQFF	TGTGCCAGCAGTTGGGGACTAGCGGGAGAGGGTGAGCAGTTCTTC
.	TRBV15	TRBD1	TRBJ2-7	CATSRGTGTGVYEQYF	TGTGCCACCAGCAGAGGTACCGGGACAGGGGTCTACGAGCAGTACTTC
many	TRBV2	TRBD1	TRBJ2-5	CASSEGTGRGETQYF	TGTGCCAGCAGTGAGGGGACAGGGAGAGGGGAGACCCAGTACTTC
few	TRBV11-2	TRBD1	TRBJ2-1	CASSSRQGVIFEQFF	TGTGCCAGCAGCTCCCGACAGGGAGTCATTTTTGAGCAGTTCTTC
few	TRBV10-3	TRBD2	TRBJ2-5	CAISRLAGGHQETQYF	TGTGCCATCAGTAGACTAGCGGGAGGGCACCAAGAGACCCAGTACTTC
.	TRBV10-3	.	TRBJ2-7	CAIRPLASYEQYF	TGTGCCATCCGGCCTCTAGCGAGTTACGAGCAGTACTTC
.	TRBV7-9	.	TRBJ2-1	CASSPYGGSYNEQFF	TGTGCCAGCAGCCCCTATGGGGGGTCCTACAATGAGCAGTTCTTC
few	TRBV4-3	.	TRBJ1-5	CASSQVRGNQPQHF	TGCGCCAGCAGCCAAGTCCGGGGCAATCAGCCCCAGCATTTT
few	TRBV12-3/TRBV12-4	TRBD2	TRBJ2-3	CASSLDSGGADTQYF	TGTGCCAGCAGTTTAGATTCGGGAGGCGCAGATACGCAGTATTTT
few	TRBV29-1	.	TRBJ1-1	CSVTSGQNTEAFF	TGCAGCGTTACTTCGGGACAGAACACTGAAGCTTTCTTT
many	TRBV20-1	.	TRBJ2-5	CSAVRETQYF	TGCAGTGCTGTGAGAGAGACCCAGTACTTC
few	TRBV6-5	TRBD1	TRBJ1-1	CASSRGSSTGAFF	TGTGCCAGCAGCAGGGGGTCTAGTACGGGAGCTTTCTTT
many	TRBV7-9	TRBD1	TRBJ2-5	CASSLVRTGETQYF	TGTGCCAGCAGCTTAGTCCGGACAGGAGAGACCCAGTACTTC
.	TRBV6-2/TRBV6-3	.	TRBJ1-6	CASSYLSGTPSPLHF	TGTGCCAGCAGTTACCTTTCCGGGACTCCGTCACCCCTCCACTTT
.	TRBV7-9	.	TRBJ2-3	CASSFAGSRVDTQYF	TGTGCCAGCAGCTTTGCGGGGAGCAGGGTAGATACGCAGTATTTT
.	TRBV10-3	.	TRBJ2-6	CAISEATGNGANVLTF	TGTGCCATCAGTGAAGCCACAGGGAATGGGGCCAACGTCCTGACTTTC
.	TRBV27	TRBD2	TRBJ2-3	CASRSGSFTDTQYF	TGTGCCAGCAGGAGCGGGAGTTTCACAGATACGCAGTATTTT
.	TRBV27	TRBD1	TRBJ2-4	CASRPGTGGNIQYF	TGTGCCAGTAGGCCCGGGACAGGGGGCAACATTCAGTACTTC
.	TRBV5-5	.	TRBJ2-4	CASSLNPRRDQKNIQYF	TGTGCCAGCAGCTTGAATCCGCGCAGGGACCAAAAAAACATTCAGTACTTC
.	TRBV5-4	TRBD1	TRBJ2-7	CASSLGRDRGRYEQYF	TGTGCCAGCAGCTTGGGCCGGGACAGGGGGAGGTACGAGCAGTACTTC
many	TRBV3-1	TRBD1	TRBJ2-1	CASSRDRGYYNEQFF	TGTGCCAGCAGCCGAGACAGGGGTTACTACAATGAGCAGTTCTTC
few	TRBV6-5	.	TRBJ2-1	CASSYFAGEQFF	TGTGCCAGCAGTTACTTCGCAGGTGAGCAGTTCTTC
.	TRBV18	.	TRBJ1-5	CASSPSRDHQPQHF	TGTGCCAGCTCACCGTCGCGGGATCACCAGCCCCAGCATTTT
.	TRBV30	TRBD2	TRBJ2-5	CAWSRSGGVQETQYF	TGTGCCTGGAGTCGTAGCGGGGGGGTCCAAGAGACCCAGTACTTC
many	TRBV11-2	.	TRBJ2-2	CASSPGWGTNLGELFF	TGTGCCAGCAGCCCAGGGTGGGGGACGAATCTGGGGGAGCTGTTTTTT
many	TRBV12-3/TRBV12-4	.	TRBJ2-3	CASSATGTDTQYF	TGTGCCAGCAGCGCCACGGGGACAGATACGCAGTATTTT
.	TRBV4-2	.	TRBJ2-6	CASSQAPISGANVLTF	TGTGCCAGCAGCCAAGCCCCGATTTCTGGGGCCAACGTCCTGACTTTC
.	TRBV2	.	TRBJ2-1	CASGLRPDNEQFF	TGTGCCAGCGGCCTCCGCCCGGACAATGAGCAGTTCTTC
many	TRBV7-2	TRBD1	TRBJ2-7	CASSTLQGVDEQYF	TGTGCCAGCAGCACATTACAGGGGGTCGACGAGCAGTACTTC
many	TRBV9	.	TRBJ2-7	CASSASYEQYF	TGTGCCAGCAGCGCCTCCTACGAGCAGTACTTC
few	TRBV28	.	TRBJ2-3	CASSLPWRGLTDTQYF	TGTGCCAGCAGTTTACCCTGGCGGGGGCTCACAGATACGCAGTATTTT
many	TRBV20-1	.	TRBJ1-6	CSARAIALKGSPLHF	TGCAGTGCTAGAGCGATTGCGCTAAAGGGTTCACCCCTCCACTTT
many	TRBV30	TRBD1	TRBJ1-5	CAWSAPYPYRGSNQPQHF	TGTGCCTGGAGTGCTCCTTATCCATACAGGGGAAGCAATCAGCCCCAGCATTTT
few	TRBV28	.	TRBJ1-2	CASSLRDSGYTF	TGTGCCAGCAGTTTAAGGGACTCTGGCTACACCTTC
.	TRBV12-3/TRBV12-4	.	TRBJ1-2	CASSLGRTVHYGYTF	TGTGCCAGCAGTTTAGGGAGGACAGTCCACTATGGCTACACCTTC
.	TRBV27	.	TRBJ2-6	CASSLSYSGANVLTF	TGTGCCAGCAGTTTATCGTACTCTGGGGCCAACGTCCTGACTTTC
.	TRBV20-1	.	TRBJ1-4	CSAEWSTNEKLFF	TGCAGTGCTGAATGGTCGACTAATGAAAAACTGTTTTTT
few	TRBV11-2	.	TRBJ1-2	CASSKTANYGYTF	TGTGCCAGCAGCAAGACAGCTAACTATGGCTACACCTTC